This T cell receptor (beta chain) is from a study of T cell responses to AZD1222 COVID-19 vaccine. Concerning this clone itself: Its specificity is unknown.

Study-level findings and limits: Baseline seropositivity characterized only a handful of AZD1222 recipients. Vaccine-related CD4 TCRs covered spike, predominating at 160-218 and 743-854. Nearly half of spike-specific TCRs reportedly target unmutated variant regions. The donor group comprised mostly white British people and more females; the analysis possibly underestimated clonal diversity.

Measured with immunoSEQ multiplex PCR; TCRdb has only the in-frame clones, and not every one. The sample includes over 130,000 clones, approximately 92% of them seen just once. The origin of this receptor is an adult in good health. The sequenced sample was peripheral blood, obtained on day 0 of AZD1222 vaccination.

The CDR3 reads CASSLTATNEKLFF. DNA for the CDR3: TGCGCCAGCAGCTTGACAGCAACTAATGAAAAACTGTTTTTT. This sequence joins TRBV5-1 and TRBJ1-4; D call uncertain. V was trimmed by 1 base and J by 0 bases, leaving 4 bases between them. The CDR3 is made up of 14 amino acids. Germline V lookup: CDR1 SGHRS, CDR2 YFSETQ.